These T cell receptor beta chains were read from a single sample in a study of shared clonotypes between healthy human individuals. Method: immunoSEQ multiplex PCR; TCRdb's copy keeps in-frame clones and lacks some. The data show about 590,000 clones, nearly 97% seen once. Material: naive CD8+ T cells sorted from blood. All receptors come from a woman between 25 and 40 years old in good health. CDR3s include the opening cysteine and the closing phenylalanine or tryptophan. D genes are given only for firm matches. Some rows have no size entry. The others give once, few or many, or a class for an expanded clone.

d_call	v_call	j_call	clone_size	cdr3_nt	cdr3_aa
TRBD1	TRBV28	TRBJ1-1	.	TGTGCCAGCAGTCTCTCCCTTAACGACAGGGACACTGAAGCTTTCTTT	CASSLSLNDRDTEAFF
.	TRBV5-4	TRBJ2-1	once	TGTGCCAGCAGCTCTGACAATGAGCAGTTCTTC	CASSSDNEQFF
.	TRBV11-1	TRBJ2-3	.	TGTGCCAGCAGCTTATCAGTCGCAGATACGCAGTATTTT	CASSLSVADTQYF
.	TRBV25-1	TRBJ2-7	.	TGTGCCAGCAGTGAATTTGGTAGCTACGAGCAGTACTTC	CASSEFGSYEQYF
.	TRBV28	TRBJ2-7	.	TGTGCCAGCAGTTTCGGGCCGGGGGATGAGCAGTACTTC	CASSFGPGDEQYF
.	TRBV2	TRBJ1-3	.	TGTGCCAGCAGTGGAGGGGCAGGGACTCTGCAAAACACCATATATTTT	CASSGGAGTLQNTIYF
TRBD1	TRBV27	TRBJ1-1	.	TGTGCCAGCAGTTTCGGAGCTTCTCAGGGGGTAGCTTTCTTT	CASSFGASQGVAFF
TRBD1	TRBV27	TRBJ2-7	.	TGTGCCAGCAGTTTTAGGGGGACAGATTACGAGCAGTACTTC	CASSFRGTDYEQYF
.	TRBV5-6	TRBJ2-7	.	TGTGCCAGCAGCCCTACGACCTCAAGACAGGGAGGCGAGCAGTACTTC	CASSPTTSRQGGEQYF
TRBD2	TRBV2	TRBJ2-5	.	TGTGCCAGCAGTGAAGCCCCACAGGCTAGCGGGATCCAAGAGACCCAGTACTTC	CASSEAPQASGIQETQYF
.	TRBV7-9	TRBJ2-7	.	TGTGCCAGCAGCCTCGGAGGGGACACTACCTACGAGCAGTACTTC	CASSLGGDTTYEQYF
.	TRBV28	TRBJ2-3	.	TGTGCCAGCAGGGGGCTTGCGTCCTTAAGCACAGATACGCAGTATTTT	CASRGLASLSTDTQYF
TRBD1	TRBV7-9	TRBJ1-6	.	TGTGCCAGCACCCTGGGACAGGGACAACTCCACTTT	CASTLGQGQLHF
TRBD1	TRBV29-1	TRBJ1-2	.	TGCAGCGTTGAACGGTGGGACAGGGAAGCTAACTATGGCTACACCTTC	CSVERWDREANYGYTF
.	TRBV21-1	TRBJ2-3	.	TGTGCCAGCAGCAAAATGGAGCGCAACTTCAACACAGATACGCAGTATTTT	CASSKMERNFNTDTQYF
TRBD2	TRBV27	TRBJ2-7	once	TGTGCCAGCAGTTGGACTAGCGGCTACGAGCAGTACTTC	CASSWTSGYEQYF
.	TRBV27	TRBJ1-2	once	TGTGCCAGCAGTTTATCGAGGGTGGGCAGGACTGGCTACACCTTC	CASSLSRVGRTGYTF
.	TRBV19	TRBJ1-5	few	TGTGCCAGTAGTATTTTAGTAAATCAGCCCCAGCATTTT	CASSILVNQPQHF
.	TRBV4-1	TRBJ2-7	.	TGCGCCAGCAGCCAAGTTTCCGGAAACGAGCAGTACTTC	CASSQVSGNEQYF
TRBD1	TRBV5-4	TRBJ1-4	.	TGTGCCAGCAGTGGACAGGGGGATGAAAAACTGTTTTTT	CASSGQGDEKLFF
TRBD1	TRBV18	TRBJ1-1	.	TGTGCCAGCTTTACGATGGACAGGGACACTGAAGCTTTCTTT	CASFTMDRDTEAFF
.	TRBV4-1	TRBJ2-5	.	TGCGCCAGCAGCCAAGACAGAGGATTTCAAGAGACCCAGTACTTC	CASSQDRGFQETQYF
.	TRBV5-8	TRBJ2-7	.	TGTGCCAGCAGCTTCGCTACGGGCCGCGACGAGCAGTACTTC	CASSFATGRDEQYF
.	TRBV2	TRBJ1-1	.	TGTGCCAGCAGGGCAAGTTCTCACACTGAAGCTTTCTTT	CASRASSHTEAFF
.	TRBV5-5	TRBJ2-2	.	TGTGCCAGCAGCTTGAGAGGGTGGGTTCGGGACGACACCGGGGAGCTGTTTTTT	CASSLRGWVRDDTGELFF
.	TRBV19	TRBJ2-7	once	TGTGCCAGTAGCGACTCCTGGGGCCTAACCTACGAGCAGTACTTC	CASSDSWGLTYEQYF
TRBD1	TRBV7-8	TRBJ2-3	.	TGTGCCAGCAGACTAAGAGGGGGCCGGGATACGCAGTATTTT	CASRLRGGRDTQYF
TRBD1	TRBV28	TRBJ2-7	.	TGTGCCAGCAGTCCGACTGGACAGGGGGGAGAGCAGTACTTC	CASSPTGQGGEQYF
.	TRBV4-2	TRBJ2-7	.	TGTGCCAGCAGCCATGGAATGGACGAGCAGTACTTC	CASSHGMDEQYF
.	TRBV27	TRBJ1-1	.	TGTGCCAGCAGTCCCGGGACAAGTTTTCATCGAACTGAAGCTTTCTTT	CASSPGTSFHRTEAFF
TRBD1	TRBV2	TRBJ2-3	.	TGTGCCACCAGGGACAGGGGGCTGGCAGATACGCAGTATTTT	CATRDRGLADTQYF
.	TRBV5-6	TRBJ1-4	.	TGTGCCAGCAGCTTGCTAGGAGAAAAACTGTTTTTT	CASSLLGEKLFF
.	TRBV19	TRBJ1-4	.	TGTGCCAGCCGGCCTTACAGGTCCAGTAATGAAAAACTGTTTTTT	CASRPYRSSNEKLFF
.	TRBV29-1	TRBJ1-2	.	TGCAGCGTAGAAACAGGGTTTCCTGGCTACACCTTC	CSVETGFPGYTF
.	TRBV7-9	TRBJ2-7	.	TGTGCCAGCAGCCCCCGGCTGAGCAGGGGTTTTGGGCAGTACTTC	CASSPRLSRGFGQYF
.	TRBV27	TRBJ2-1	.	TGTGCCAGCAGTTTTTCGCAGGGGCCTCTATTCTATGAGCAGTTCTTC	CASSFSQGPLFYEQFF
TRBD1	TRBV19	TRBJ2-7	.	TGTGCCAGTAGTATTGGACAGGGGATTACCTACGAGCAGTACTTC	CASSIGQGITYEQYF
.	TRBV20-1	TRBJ2-1	.	TGCAGTGCGAAGCCTACGAGTGAGCAGTTCTTC	CSAKPTSEQFF
TRBD1	TRBV27	TRBJ2-1	.	TGTGCCAGCAGCCCCTTTCGTCGGGACAGGGCAAATGAGCAGTTCTTC	CASSPFRRDRANEQFF
TRBD1	TRBV28	TRBJ1-1	once	TGTGCCAGCACCATCAGGGGGAGGACTGAAGCTTTCTTT	CASTIRGRTEAFF
TRBD2	TRBV28	TRBJ2-3	.	TGTGCCAGCAGAGGGGACTACCCGTTCACAGATACGCAGTATTTT	CASRGDYPFTDTQYF
.	TRBV4-1	TRBJ1-1	once	TGCGCCAGCAGCCGGGGGAACACTGAAGCTTTCTTT	CASSRGNTEAFF
TRBD2	TRBV29-1	TRBJ2-3	.	TGCAGCGTTGAAAGCGGGGAGGTCACCTTTGGCACAGATACGCAGTATTTT	CSVESGEVTFGTDTQYF
.	TRBV7-3	TRBJ2-2	.	TGTGCCAGCAGCCCGACTAAAGGGATCACCGGGGAGCTGTTTTTT	CASSPTKGITGELFF
.	TRBV5-4	TRBJ2-5	few	TGTGCCAGCAGCTTGGAAGCCGAAGAGACCCAGTACTTC	CASSLEAEETQYF
.	TRBV11-2	TRBJ2-1	.	TGTGCCAGCAGCCCATGGGGGACGGTCACCTACAATGAGCAGTTCTTC	CASSPWGTVTYNEQFF
TRBD2	TRBV27	TRBJ2-1	.	TGTGCCAGCAGTTGGGGGTCTAGCGGAAACAATGAGCAGTTCTTC	CASSWGSSGNNEQFF
TRBD2	TRBV19	TRBJ2-1	.	TGTGCCAGTAGGGAGACTAGCGCATCCTACAATGAGCAGTTCTTC	CASRETSASYNEQFF
.	TRBV28	TRBJ1-1	once	TGTGCCAGCAGTTTGGGGAGAACCACTGAAGCTTTCTTT	CASSLGRTTEAFF
.	TRBV28	TRBJ1-1	once	TGTGCCAGCAGTTTGGGTGGTCATAACAGGTTCCCCCTGGGAACTGAAGCTTTCTTT	CASSLGGHNRFPLGTEAFF
.	TRBV4-1	TRBJ2-7	.	TGCGCCAGCAGCCAAGAAGGCAAGAAGGGGGAGCAGTACTTC	CASSQEGKKGEQYF
.	TRBV29-1	TRBJ1-2	.	TGCAGCGTTGAGTGGGGGAACTATGGCTACACCTTC	CSVEWGNYGYTF
TRBD2	TRBV15	TRBJ2-1	.	TGTGCCACCAGCCTAGCGGGAGGGCCCGTCAATGAGCAGTTCTTC	CATSLAGGPVNEQFF